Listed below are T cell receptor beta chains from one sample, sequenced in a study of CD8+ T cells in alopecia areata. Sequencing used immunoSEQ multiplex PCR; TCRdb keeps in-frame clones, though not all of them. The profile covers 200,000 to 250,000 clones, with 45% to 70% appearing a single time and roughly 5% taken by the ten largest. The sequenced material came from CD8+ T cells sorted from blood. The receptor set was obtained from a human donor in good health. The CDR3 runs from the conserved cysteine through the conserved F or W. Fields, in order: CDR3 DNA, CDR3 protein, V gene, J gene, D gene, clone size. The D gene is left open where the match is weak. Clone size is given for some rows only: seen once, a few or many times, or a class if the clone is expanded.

TGTGCCAGCAGCCGGGACGGAGATACGCAGTATTTT	CASSRDGDTQYF	TRBV6-5	TRBJ2-3	-	-
TGTGCCAGCAAGAACGACGTGGCAGATACGCAGTATTTT	CASKNDVADTQYF	TRBV27	TRBJ2-3	-	-
TGCGCCAGCAGGGCAGGGACTCTCAACACTGAAGCTTTCTTT	CASRAGTLNTEAFF	TRBV5-1	TRBJ1-1	-	-
TGTGCCAGTAGTGTTAGCGGGGCGTACAATGAGCAGTTCTTC	CASSVSGAYNEQFF	TRBV19	TRBJ2-1	TRBD2	few
TGTGCCAGTAGTACCCCCCGCTCAGATACGCAGTATTTT	CASSTPRSDTQYF	TRBV19	TRBJ2-3	-	few
TGTGCCAGCAGTTCGACAGGGAGAGGTGAAGCTTTCTTT	CASSSTGRGEAFF	TRBV6-6	TRBJ1-1	TRBD1	-
TGCAGCGTTGAAGAGGGGTACGAGCAGTACTTC	CSVEEGYEQYF	TRBV29-1	TRBJ2-7	-	-
TGTGCCATTAAGGGTGATACGCAGTATTTT	CAIKGDTQYF	TRBV2	TRBJ2-3	-	-
TGTGCCAGCAGTTATTCGATGGGGGGAGATCAAGAGACCCAGTACTTC	CASSYSMGGDQETQYF	TRBV6-5	TRBJ2-5	-	-
TGCGCCAGCAGCCAAGACGAGGGGCGATACACTGAAGCTTTCTTT	CASSQDEGRYTEAFF	TRBV4-1	TRBJ1-1	-	-
TGTGCCAGCAGCTTATTTGGATTTCAAGAGACCCAGTACTTC	CASSLFGFQETQYF	TRBV11-2	TRBJ2-5	-	-
TGTGCCAGCAGCTTAGCTTCAGGGGTCTACAACTATGGCTACACCTTC	CASSLASGVYNYGYTF	TRBV7-9	TRBJ1-2	-	-
TGTGCCAGCAGTGGACTAGCGGGGACACAAGAGACCCAGTACTTC	CASSGLAGTQETQYF	TRBV2	TRBJ2-5	TRBD2	few
TGTGCCAGCAGCGTTCTTTCGGACAGGCCCGACCCCGGCTACGAGCAGTACTTC	CASSVLSDRPDPGYEQYF	TRBV7-9	TRBJ2-7	TRBD1	-
TGCAGCGTTGAGGGACTAGAGACCTACAATGAGCAGTTCTTC	CSVEGLETYNEQFF	TRBV29-1	TRBJ2-1	TRBD2	-
TGTGCCAGCAGTTTATATAGCGGGGGGCGCACAGATACGCAGTATTTT	CASSLYSGGRTDTQYF	TRBV27	TRBJ2-3	TRBD2	-
TGCAGCGTTCGGGACCCGACAGGAGTTCAAAACTATGGCTACACCTTC	CSVRDPTGVQNYGYTF	TRBV29-1	TRBJ1-2	-	-
TGCGCCAGCAGCCAAGGGACGTCCTCAATCGCCTACGAGCAGTACTTC	CASSQGTSSIAYEQYF	TRBV4-1	TRBJ2-7	-	few
TGTGCCAGCAGTAGGGCGAACGTCCACGAGCAGTACTTC	CASSRANVHEQYF	TRBV7-9	TRBJ2-7	-	few
TGTGCCAGCAGCCAAGAAGGACTTGAAGCTTTCTTT	CASSQEGLEAFF	TRBV14	TRBJ1-1	-	-
TGCAGCGTTCCGGGGAGCTCCTACAATGAGCAGTTCTTC	CSVPGSSYNEQFF	TRBV29-1	TRBJ2-1	-	-
TGCGCCAGCAGCTTGGAGACCTGGAACACTGAAGCTTTCTTT	CASSLETWNTEAFF	TRBV5-1	TRBJ1-1	-	few
TGCGCCAGCAGCGACACCAGCACAGATACGCAGTATTTT	CASSDTSTDTQYF	TRBV5-1	TRBJ2-3	-	once
TGTGCCAGCAGTCGGACAGGGGGCAGAGAGACCCAGTACTTC	CASSRTGGRETQYF	TRBV2	TRBJ2-5	TRBD1	-
TGTGCCAGCAGCTTAGCTAATTCACCCCTCCACTTT	CASSLANSPLHF	TRBV11-2	TRBJ1-6	-	-
TGCGCCAGCAGCCAACCTGGGTCCTCGGGGCGCGGCGAGCAGTACTTC	CASSQPGSSGRGEQYF	TRBV4-1	TRBJ2-7	-	-
TGCAGCGTTATTGAGCCGAACACTGAAGCTTTCTTT	CSVIEPNTEAFF	TRBV29-1	TRBJ1-1	-	-
TGTGCCAGCAGTTACACGTTGAGTCAGTCACCCCTCCACTTT	CASSYTLSQSPLHF	TRBV6-6	TRBJ1-6	-	-
TGTGCCAGCAGCTTTATGGGCAATGAGCAGTTCTTC	CASSFMGNEQFF	TRBV5-6	TRBJ2-1	-	-
TGTGCCAGCAGCAGCCTGACAGGGTCTAATTCACCCCTCCACTTT	CASSSLTGSNSPLHF	TRBV9	TRBJ1-6	TRBD1	-
TGCAGCGTTGAAGATCTGGGCAGGGACTCAGCTAACTATGGCTACACCTTC	CSVEDLGRDSANYGYTF	TRBV29-1	TRBJ1-2	-	few
TGTGCCAGCAGTAAAAGAGTTCGGGGGAATAATTCACCCCTCCACTTT	CASSKRVRGNNSPLHF	TRBV13	TRBJ1-6	-	few
TGCGCCAGCAGAGACCCTCTCGAGCCAGATACGCAGTATTTT	CASRDPLEPDTQYF	TRBV5-1	TRBJ2-3	-	-
TGTGCCAGCAGTGAATCCCAGCGGCCCACAGATACGCAGTATTTT	CASSESQRPTDTQYF	TRBV25-1	TRBJ2-3	-	-
TGCGCCAGCAGCTTGGGGGCGAGGGAGGAGTATTTT	CASSLGAREEYF	TRBV5-1	TRBJ2-3	-	-
TGTGCCAGCAGCTATTCCCGGACAGGGGGAGACTATGGCTACACCTTC	CASSYSRTGGDYGYTF	TRBV7-9	TRBJ1-2	TRBD1	-
TGCGCCAGCAGCTTGGGGGACAGGGACGTCTATGGCTACACCTTC	CASSLGDRDVYGYTF	TRBV5-1	TRBJ1-2	TRBD1	once
TGTGCCAGCAGCGGTCGACAGGCAGCCTACGAGCAGTACTTC	CASSGRQAAYEQYF	TRBV9	TRBJ2-7	-	-
TGTGCCACGGGTGACCCAAACACTGAAGCTTTCTTT	CATGDPNTEAFF	TRBV19	TRBJ1-1	-	-